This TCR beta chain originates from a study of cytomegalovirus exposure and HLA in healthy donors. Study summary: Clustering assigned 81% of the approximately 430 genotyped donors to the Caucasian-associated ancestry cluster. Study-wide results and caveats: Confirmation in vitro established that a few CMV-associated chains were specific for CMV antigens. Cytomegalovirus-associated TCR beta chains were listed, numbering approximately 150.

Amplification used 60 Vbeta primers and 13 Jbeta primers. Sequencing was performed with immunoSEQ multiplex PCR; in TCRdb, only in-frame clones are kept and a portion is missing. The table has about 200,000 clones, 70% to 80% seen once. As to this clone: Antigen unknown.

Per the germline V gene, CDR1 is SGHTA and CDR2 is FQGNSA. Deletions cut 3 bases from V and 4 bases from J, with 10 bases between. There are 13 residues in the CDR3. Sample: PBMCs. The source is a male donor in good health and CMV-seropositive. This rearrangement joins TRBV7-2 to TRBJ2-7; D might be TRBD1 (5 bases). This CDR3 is CASSFGREYEQYF. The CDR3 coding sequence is TGTGCCAGCAGCTTTGGCAGGGAATACGAGCAGTACTTC.